This TCR beta chain was retrieved from a study of T-cell memory formation after mild COVID-19 (dated by TCRdb to the early 2020s). Some background on the complete study: TCR sequence clusters from the two donors were largely donor specific. In a couple of donors, T-cell clones that expanded and contracted after mild COVID-19 were tracked by sequencing TCRalpha and TCRbeta repertoires over time. The cohort comprised two young, previously healthy adult volunteers, one female and one male.

Data came from an Illumina NovaSeq 6000. cDNA libraries for TCRalpha and TCRbeta were prepared by 5'RACE using constant-segment primers, with sample barcodes and unique molecular identifiers added. RNA was extracted from every sample with Trizol reagent. Libraries were amplified in two PCR steps, with a second sample barcode and Illumina TruSeq adapters added in the second step. The libraries were sequenced on an Illumina NovaSeq using 2 x 150 bp paired-end reads. The published analysis was carried out like this. The reads were demultiplexed and collapsed into UMI-guided consensus sequences using migec v1.2.7. With mixcr v2.1.11, UMI consensuses were aligned to TRA and TRB V and J templates and assembled into clonotypes. Expanded or contracted clonotypes were those called significant by both edgeR and NoisET, with noise models trained on biological replicates. For edgeR calls, a false discovery rate-adjusted p below 0.01 and a log2 fold-change threshold of 1 were applied. PCA with hierarchical clustering of max-normalized trajectories of the 1000 most abundant clonotypes was used as exploratory dynamics analysis. Separately sequenced CD4+ and CD8+ repertoires were used to assign the CD4 or CD8 phenotype of responding clones. In-frame beta chains were kept once TCRdb had trimmed the public reads at Q25 with fastp and called clones with MiXCR. Duplicate CDR3 protein sequences are folded into a single record with the most common DNA and genes. For this entry, the V and J calls and clone size follow TCRdb and not the study's own pipeline. This sample is represented by more than 250,000 distinct CDR3 sequences; roughly 18% of them were singletons. Clones ranked in the top ten supply about 23% of the sample.

Ficoll-Paque density gradient centrifugation was the method used to isolate PBMCs. Details on this clonotype: Its antigen has not been determined. Base qualities are not at hand, and no much larger clone is one base apart.

What the study reported, not specific to this receptor: Contracting CD4+ clones appeared mostly in the CM and EM memory subsets, whereas CD8+ clones were enriched in EMRA. Only two mild cases were covered in the study, and larger cohorts including severe cases with pre-infection samples were considered necessary. Clones that contracted from day 15 to 85 showed balanced CD4/CD8 phenotypes, whereas a second wave of clones that expanded from day 15 to 37 leaned towards CD4+. The second-wave clones that peaked on day 37 were not confirmed to be SARS-CoV-2 specific. Some responding clones were detected in pre-infection memory, suggesting pre-existing cross-reactive memory T cells joined the SARS-CoV-2 response.

V lost 7 bases and J lost 5 bases; the stretch between them is 11 bases long. Its CDR3 holds 12 amino acids, cysteine through phenylalanine. Only the CDR3 DNA is retained, 36 bases long and in frame from the first base. The germline V gene (reference sequence) specifies LNHDA as CDR1 and SQIVND as CDR2. The sample taken for sequencing was PBMCs or a T cell subset sorted from them (not recorded which). The sequence was collected from a man aged 18 to 30 who had mild COVID-19 (a few samples of this study predate the infection). The sample titles of this study are shuffled in the database, so cell type and time point are left out; the donor was told from shared clones. Here the chain combines TRBV19 and TRBJ1-1; matching of 6 bases hints at TRBD1 as the D gene. The CDR3 amino acid sequence is: CASKAGVTEAFF. In nucleotide form, the sequence is TGTGCCAGTAAGGCAGGGGTAACTGAAGCTTTCTTT.